This is a list of T cell receptor beta chains from one sample in a study of T cells in Graves' hyperthyroidism and ophthalmopathy. TCRdb called the multiplex PCR reads again in MiXCR, with one record for every CDR3 protein. The table lists about 380,000 distinct CDR3 sequences, around 14% of them singletons, with approximately 9.9% in the top ten. Sequencing was done on a sample of blood. Receptors were obtained from a woman aged 55-70 years with Graves' hyperthyroidism. Each CDR3 is given with its conserved first and last residue. D genes are given only for firm matches. Clone size is stated in some rows and not others, as once, few, many or a class when expanded.

j_call clone_size d_call v_call cdr3_aa cdr3_nt
TRBJ1-5 many NA TRBV3-1 CASSQDPTAVGDQPQHF TGTGCCAGCAGCCAAGATCCGACAGCGGTTGGCGATCAGCCCCAGCATTTT
TRBJ1-1 NA NA TRBV7-2 CASSLGAGAYWNTEAFF TGTGCCAGCAGCTTAGGGGCAGGGGCGTACTGGAACACTGAAGCTTTCTTT
TRBJ2-5 many NA TRBV19 CASSIGTSKETQYF TGTGCCAGTAGTATCGGAACTAGCAAAGAGACCCAGTACTTC
TRBJ2-7 many NA TRBV7-9 CASSWDSGGEQYF TGTGCCAGCAGTTGGGACTCTGGGGGCGAGCAGTACTTC
TRBJ2-1 many NA TRBV7-9 CASSPAGGEGYNEQFF TGTGCCAGCAGCCCCGCTGGGGGAGAGGGCTACAATGAGCAGTTCTTC
TRBJ2-2 many NA TRBV11-2 CASSFGQNANTGELFF TGTGCCAGCAGCTTTGGACAGAACGCGAACACCGGGGAGCTGTTTTTT
TRBJ2-5 many NA TRBV6-1 CASRAQGTSGETQYF TGTGCCAGCAGGGCACAGGGTACATCGGGAGAGACCCAGTACTTC
TRBJ1-2 many TRBD1 TRBV2 CASSLGQGGKNGYTF TGTGCCAGCAGTCTTGGACAGGGAGGGAAAAATGGCTACACCTTC
TRBJ1-2 many TRBD1 TRBV12-3/TRBV12-4 CASSGTDDYGYTF TGTGCCAGCAGCGGGACAGATGACTATGGCTACACCTTC
TRBJ2-2 few TRBD2 TRBV6-1 CASSEFSGRASGELFF TGTGCCAGCAGTGAATTTAGCGGGAGGGCCTCCGGGGAGCTGTTTTTT
TRBJ1-2 few NA TRBV27 CASGLPGAAYGYTF TGTGCCAGCGGACTCCCCGGGGCAGCCTACGGCTACACCTTC
TRBJ1-6 many NA TRBV11-3 CASSSSVGNSPLHF TGTGCCAGCAGCTCGAGTGTGGGGAATTCACCCCTCCACTTT
TRBJ2-3 few TRBD2 TRBV18 CASSPFELAGGTDTQYF TGTGCCAGCTCACCATTCGAACTAGCGGGTGGCACAGATACGCAGTATTTT
TRBJ1-1 NA NA TRBV5-1 CASSARSEAEAFF TGCGCCAGCAGCGCCAGATCGGAGGCTGAAGCTTTCTTT
TRBJ1-5 NA TRBD1 TRBV6-1 CASSGLTGAGNQPQHF TGTGCCAGCAGTGGACTGACAGGGGCGGGGAATCAGCCCCAGCATTTT
TRBJ2-4 NA TRBD1 TRBV7-9 CASSSVRGRGNIQYF TGTGCCAGCAGCTCCGTTAGGGGGCGAGGAAACATTCAGTACTTC
TRBJ2-1 NA TRBD2 TRBV7-9 CASSAMGLAGIWDSYNEQFF TGTGCCAGCAGCGCGATGGGACTAGCGGGAATTTGGGACTCCTACAATGAGCAGTTCTTC
TRBJ1-3 NA NA TRBV6-1 CASSPTGTIYF TGTGCCAGCAGTCCGACAGGCACCATATATTTT
TRBJ2-7 many TRBD1 TRBV7-9 CASSSVRQGTGAYEQYF TGTGCCAGCAGCTCGGTCCGACAGGGGACCGGAGCCTACGAGCAGTACTTC
TRBJ1-5 NA TRBD1 TRBV5-1 CASSPTGTGYQPQHF TGCGCCAGCAGCCCAACCGGGACAGGGTATCAGCCCCAGCATTTT
TRBJ2-7 few NA TRBV5-1 CASRSEGEQYF TGCGCCAGCAGGTCGGAGGGGGAGCAGTACTTC
TRBJ2-7 many NA TRBV6-1 CASGPYSYEQYF TGTGCCAGCGGTCCCTACTCCTACGAGCAGTACTTC
TRBJ1-3 many TRBD1 TRBV11-2 CASSLRGPTGNTIYF TGTGCCAGCAGCTTAAGGGGGCCCACTGGAAACACCATATATTTT
TRBJ1-1 NA NA TRBV7-9 CASSAPTNTKAFF TGTGCCAGCAGCGCGCCGACGAACACTAAAGCTTTCTTT
TRBJ2-7 NA NA TRBV11-1 CASSPSDDYEQYF TGTGCCAGCAGTCCTTCGGACGACTACGAGCAGTACTTC
TRBJ2-7 many NA TRBV27 CASSRGQYGVEQYF TGTGCCAGCAGCCGCGGACAATACGGAGTCGAGCAGTACTTC
TRBJ2-3 NA NA TRBV9 CASSVGVYHSTDTQYF TGTGCCAGCAGCGTAGGGGTCTACCACAGCACAGATACGCAGTATTTT
TRBJ2-5 many TRBD1 TRBV28 CASSRRDRTAGTQYF TGTGCCAGCAGCCGCCGGGACAGGACAGCCGGAACCCAGTACTTC
TRBJ2-3 NA TRBD2 TRBV19 CASGTSSPDTQYF TGTGCCAGCGGGACTAGCTCCCCAGATACGCAGTATTTT
TRBJ2-5 NA TRBD2 TRBV19 CASSRSRLAGQETQYF TGTGCCAGTAGTAGGTCCCGACTAGCGGGACAGGAGACCCAGTACTTC
TRBJ2-7 many TRBD1 TRBV19 CASRTGTGLREQYF TGTGCCAGTAGGACCGGGACAGGATTGCGAGAGCAGTACTTC
TRBJ2-3 many NA TRBV6-2/TRBV6-3 CASRPRRGGTDTQYF TGTGCCAGCAGACCGCGGAGGGGGGGCACAGATACGCAGTATTTT
TRBJ2-7 many TRBD2 TRBV6-1 CASSYAGGGRGYEQYF TGTGCCAGCAGTTACGCGGGGGGCGGCAGGGGCTACGAGCAGTACTTC
TRBJ1-5 many TRBD1 TRBV11-1 CASSLTGENQPQHF TGTGCCAGCAGTTTAACAGGGGAGAATCAGCCCCAGCATTTT
TRBJ1-2 NA NA TRBV5-4 CASSQKGVGYTF TGTGCCAGCAGCCAGAAGGGTGTTGGCTACACCTTC
TRBJ2-2 many NA TRBV7-2 CASSLGRVSGTGELFF TGTGCCAGCAGCTTAGGGCGGGTGTCGGGGACCGGGGAGCTGTTTTTT